These 23 T cell receptor beta chains were all obtained from the same sample, sequenced in a study of T cells after yellow fever vaccination. TCRdb fed the 5' RACE reads into MiXCR, producing one record per CDR3 protein. This table has a few hundred thousand distinct CDR3 sequences, approximately 4% appearing once. The specimen was PBMCs, collected 5 days after the yellow fever booster vaccination. All receptors derive from a man between 18 and 29 years old who received the YFV17D yellow fever vaccine.

J is TRBJ1-1 and V is TRBV14, with D tentatively TRBD1 (6 bases). This CDR3 has 14 amino acids. With 4 bases removed from V and 10 bases from J, the gap between germline ends came to 19 bases. Germline CDR1 SGHDN, CDR2 FVKESK. The CDR3 loop is CASSLGHGERGAFF. The CDR3 DNA is TGTGCCAGCAGCCTGGGACACGGCGAGCGTGGAGCTTTCTTT.

The chain has TRBV7-9 and TRBJ2-1, with 8 bases fitting TRBD2. The CDR3 contains 17 residues. The germline CDR1 and CDR2 sequences are SEHNR and FQNEAQ (reference sequence). J was trimmed by 0 bases and V by 5 bases; bases with no gene match: 9. The CDR3 here is CASSPGTSGFSYNEQFF. The DNA for the CDR3 is TGTGCCAGCAGCCCGGGGACTAGTGGTTTCTCCTACAATGAGCAGTTCTTC.

This clonotype was detected only a few times. The chain recombines TRBV10-3 with TRBJ1-2, with 7 bases that match TRBD1. Germline assignment: CDR1 ENHRY and CDR2 SYGVKD. The junction had 7 bases not matched to a gene; V was cut back by 7 bases and J by 2 bases. The CDR3 runs 14 residues. The CDR3 protein is CAITQTGTNYGYTF. The DNA for the CDR3 is TGTGCCATCACCCAGACAGGGACGAACTATGGCTACACCTTC.

This clonotype was seen repeatedly, ten times or more. The chain links TRBV6-2 or TRBV6-3 to TRBJ1-5; 10 bases match TRBD1. The J segment lost 1 base and the V segment lost 11 bases, leaving 11 bases of the junction unmatched. Germline-derived CDR1 and CDR2 are MNHEY and SVGEGT. The CDR3 extends over 16 amino acids. The CDR3 DNA sequence: TGTGCCTCCCGGGACAGGGGACTCTTGAGCAATCAGCCCCAGCATTTT. Amino acid sequence: CASRDRGLLSNQPQHF.

This clonotype was observed at least ten times. The CDR3 DNA is TGTGCCAGCAGCTTAGCTAGCTCCGGGGAGACCCAGTACTTC. This sequence encodes CASSLASSGETQYF. The chain couples TRBV7-8 to TRBJ2-5; D remains unclear. Trimming left V 0 bases short and J 5 bases short, with 10 bases between. Per the germline V gene, CDR1 is SGHVS and CDR2 is FQNEAQ. This CDR3 spans 14 amino acids.

The chain has TRBV11-3 and TRBJ2-1, with 7 bases lining up with TRBD1. This CDR3 spans 15 amino acids. V was clipped by 5 bases and J by 0 bases; unmatched bases: 4. Germline CDR1 reads SGHNT; CDR2 reads YENEEA. DNA for the CDR3: TGTGCCAGCAGCCCACGGGACAGCTCCTACAATGAGCAGTTCTTC. Translation: CASSPRDSSYNEQFF.

The chain couples TRBV29-1 to TRBJ2-7, with D perhaps matching TRBD2 (6 bases). V lost 7 bases and J 3 bases, leaving 13 bases between the germline ends. The CDR3 totals 12 residues. The germline CDR1 and CDR2 sequences are SQVTM and ANQGSEA. CDR3 sequence reads: CSARSGDYEQYF. The DNA of the CDR3 is TGCAGCGCCCGATCGGGGGACTACGAGCAGTACTTC.

This clonotype has more than one count but fewer than ten. The gene calls are TRBV19 and TRBJ1-2, with 9 bases identical to TRBD1. The CDR3 runs to 15 residues. The V segment lost 4 bases and the J segment 2 bases; nucleotides outside the gene matches: 5. Germline CDR1 and CDR2: LNHDA and SQIVND (reference sequence). CDR3 DNA: TGTGCCAGTAGTAAAGGGGACAGGGCAAACTATGGCTACACCTTC. This translates into CASSKGDRANYGYTF.

This clonotype appeared many times. This chain links TRBV12-3 or TRBV12-4 with TRBJ2-5, with 9 bases fitting TRBD1. The ends lost 6 bases at V and 3 bases at J; junction bases unmatched: 11. This CDR3 contains 16 residues. The CDR3 here is CASSHTGGDSKETQYF. CDR3 DNA: TGTGCCAGCAGCCACACAGGGGGCGATTCCAAAGAGACCCAGTACTTC.

This clonotype was picked up a small number of times. J is TRBJ2-1 and V is TRBV6-4, with 8 bases fitting TRBD2. CDR3 length: 16 residues. Germline V CDR1 and CDR2: MRHNA, SNTAGT. Trimming removed 8 bases from V and 9 bases from J; junction bases left unmatched: 18. The DNA for the CDR3 is TGTGCCAGCCGACCGTTTAGCGGGGTCCCGCCCGGTGAGCAGTTCTTC. Translating it yields CASRPFSGVPPGEQFF.

The V gene is TRBV24-1, the J gene TRBJ2-3, with 7 bases aligning to TRBD2. Per the germline V gene, CDR1 is KGHDR and CDR2 is SFDVKD. The V gene end was trimmed by 6 bases and the J gene end by 1 base; junction bases not matched to a gene: 12. The CDR3 length is 17 residues. Here the CDR3 reads CATSPGGGIEGTDTQYF. Here the CDR3 DNA reads TGTGCCACCAGTCCTGGCGGGGGAATAGAGGGCACAGATACGCAGTATTTT.

The genes are TRBV7-2 and TRBJ1-2; no reliable D call. The germline V and J ends were trimmed by 5 bases and 0 bases, with 13 bases remaining between them. Looked up from germline, CDR1 is SGHTA and CDR2 is FQGNSA. The CDR3 loop spans 15 amino acids. CDR3 DNA: TGTGCCAGCAGCCCCCCGGGGTACACTAACTATGGCTACACCTTC. It yields the protein CASSPPGYTNYGYTF. Supplemented by reference TRBV7-2 and TRBJ1-2, the full variable domain reads GAGVSQSPSNKVTEKGKDVELRCDPISGHTALYWYRQSLGQGLEFLIYFQGNSAPDKSGLPSDRFSAERTGGSVSTLTIQRTQQEDSAVYLCASSPPGYTNYGYTFGSGTRLTVV.

This clonotype has at least ten counts. The CDR3 DNA reads as TGCGCCAGCAGCCAAGTACCAGGGTTGCGTTATGGCTACACCTTC. Residues: CASSQVPGLRYGYTF. The chain recombines TRBV4-3 with TRBJ1-2; D may be TRBD1 (5 bases). V lost 1 base to trimming and J lost 5 bases, with 14 bases between them. Germline V gene data show CDR1 as LGHNA and CDR2 as YSLEER. The CDR3 totals 15 residues.

This clonotype occurred many times. The chain combines TRBV5-1 with TRBJ1-2; 7 bases map to TRBD1. Germline CDR1 reads SGHRS; CDR2 reads YFSETQ. There are 16 residues in the CDR3. V lost 5 bases and J lost 4; bases outside the gene matches: 14. This CDR3 reads CASSQGQASVGYGYTF. The DNA for the CDR3 is TGCGCCAGCAGTCAAGGACAGGCCAGCGTCGGCTATGGCTACACCTTC. Supplemented by reference TRBV5-1 and TRBJ1-2, the full variable domain reads KAGVTQTPRYLIKTRGQQVTLSCSPISGHRSVSWYQQTPGQGLQFLFEYFSETQRNKGNFPGRFSGRQFSNSRSEMNVSTLELGDSALYLCASSQGQASVGYGYTFGSGTRLTVV.

This clonotype was seen a few times. The rearrangement uses TRBV6-5 and TRBJ2-1, with D tentatively TRBD1 (5 bases). CDR3 length equals 14 residues. The V end lost 0 bases, the J end lost 7 bases, and 10 bases lay between the germline ends. Germline assignment: CDR1 MNHEY and CDR2 SVGAGI. As DNA, the CDR3 is TGTGCCAGCAGTTACTCTACAGGTAGAAATGAGCAGTTCTTC. Protein product: CASSYSTGRNEQFF.

Ten or more counts support this clonotype. The rearrangement uses TRBV7-2 and TRBJ2-4, with D possibly called TRBD1 or TRBD2 (5 bases each). Between the trimmed V and J ends, which lost 5 bases and 4 bases, there was a span of 15 bases. Germline CDR1 is SGHTA and CDR2 is FQGNSA. The CDR3 has 15 residues. The CDR3 sequence is CASSPYGTEKNIQYF. CDR3 DNA sequence: TGTGCCAGCAGCCCATACGGGACGGAGAAAAACATTCAGTACTTC.

This clonotype turned up a few times. The gene calls are TRBV5-1 and TRBJ1-1; D unclear. The V end was cut by 2 bases, the J end by 1 base, with 6 bases between. Germline loops: CDR1 SGHRS, CDR2 YFSETQ. The CDR3 covers 13 residues. CDR3 sequence reads: CASSLFGNTEAFF. CDR3 nucleotide sequence: TGCGCCAGCAGCTTATTCGGGAACACTGAAGCTTTCTTT.

This clonotype came up a few times. The rearrangement uses TRBV12-3 or TRBV12-4 and TRBJ1-2; D is unresolved. This CDR3 contains 12 residues. V lost 10 bases and J 0 bases, leaving 9 bases between the germline ends. The CDR3 nucleotides read TGTGCCATCCTTAGTGCTAACTATGGCTACACCTTC. It yields the protein CAILSANYGYTF.

This clonotype was seen many times. Here the CDR3 reads CASSAGRAREQFF. The CDR3 DNA reads as TGTGCCAGCAGCGCGGGAAGGGCACGTGAGCAGTTCTTC. The chain uses TRBV7-9 and TRBJ2-1; a possible D gene is TRBD2 (6 bases). Germline V gene lookup returns CDR1 SEHNR and CDR2 FQNEAQ (reference sequence). The CDR3 is made up of 13 amino acids. V lost 5 bases, J lost 9 bases, and 14 bases lay in between.

The table lists this clonotype with many counts. The chain is built from TRBV6-1 and TRBJ1-5; a weak D match, TRBD1 (5 bases). The CDR3 is made up of 16 amino acids. V shed 5 bases and J shed 2 bases, with 16 bases lying between them. Germline CDR1 and CDR2: MNHNS and SASEGT. The CDR3 coding sequence is TGTGCCAGCAGTCGAAGCCAGGGATTCGGCAATCAGCCCCAGCATTTT. Translating it yields CASSRSQGFGNQPQHF.

The V gene is TRBV10-3, the J gene TRBJ1-2, with D unclear. Per the germline V gene, CDR1 is ENHRY and CDR2 is SYGVKD. CDR3 length: 13 amino acids. The V and J ends lost 0 bases and 10 bases respectively, with 12 bases between them. The CDR3 loop reads CAISESRWEDYTF. The CDR3 DNA reads TGTGCCATCAGTGAGTCGAGGTGGGAGGACTACACCTTC.

The chain is built from TRBV6-5 and TRBJ1-1; D gene unclear. The CDR3 consists of 13 residues. Germline loops: CDR1 MNHEY, CDR2 SVGAGI. The V end lost 2 bases, the J end lost 4 bases, and 8 bases lay between the germline ends. The CDR3 loop reads CASSYPASTEAFF. The CDR3 DNA follows: TGTGCCAGCAGTTACCCCGCCAGCACTGAAGCTTTCTTT.

The sample holds many counts of this clonotype. For the CDR3, the DNA is TGCGCCAGCAGCTCGGGACAGGGGTTCACCGGGGAGCTGTTTTTT. Amino acids: CASSSGQGFTGELFF. J is TRBJ2-2 and V is TRBV4-3, with TRBD1 matching 10 bases. In germline, CDR1 is LGHNA, CDR2 YSLEER. This CDR3 spans 15 amino acids. Trimming removed 5 bases from V and 4 bases from J; junction bases left unmatched: 4.